This T cell receptor (beta chain) was identified in a study of cytomegalovirus exposure and HLA in healthy donors (TCRdb year 2017). Concerning the study at large: An earlier analysis of approximately 640 of the donors reported about 250 Gb of sequence data and more than 90 million unique TCR beta sequences from roughly 200 million T cells. An early release covering 550 to 650 HLA-typed donors comprised about 320 gigabases of sequencing data and approximately 80 million unique TCR sequences. Among the roughly 410 genotyped donors, around 81% belonged to the genetic ancestry cluster associated with self-reported Caucasian donors. The study aimed to test whether cataloging public T cell receptors could reveal signatures of past pathogen exposure. The T cell repertoires of 666 subjects were profiled by immunosequencing and related to cytomegalovirus serostatus. In addition to the first cohort of 650 to 800 subjects, a separate validation cohort of some 120 different subjects was used. High-throughput TCR immunosequencing, statistical association of individual TCRs with disease status, and machine learning were combined to predict cytomegalovirus infection status. To study patterns of TCR occurrence, a later analysis re-analyzed previously published TCR beta repertoires from under 750 donors and added high-resolution HLA genotyping. Rather than using new phenotypic data, the later analysis identified candidate immune exposures from TCR beta sequences and from how often those sequences occurred across donors. An earlier analysis of roughly 600 of the donors used high-throughput TCR beta sequencing to judge whether each TCR beta V gene segment behaved as functional or pseudogenic. Donor age, sex, ethnicity and CMV serostatus were compiled together with the repertoire data. A later genetic analysis took genome-wide SNP genotypes for about 55% of the 666 donors and used that subset as a discovery cohort. All discovery cohort repertoires had been generated using a single sequencing platform. HLA typing included class I and class II loci at four-digit resolution. Typing coverage varied by locus: about 629-640 donors for A, B, C, DRB1 and DQB1; 522 for DQA1; more than 600 for DPA1; approximately 490 for DPB1. Roughly five DR-DQ haplotypes were handled as single units for association and clustering because linkage in the cohort was strong. Among 398 genotyped donors of the cohort, an average of around 240,000 unique TCR beta nucleotide sequences were sequenced per donor, roughly 18% of them non-productive. Beyond this particular receptor, the publication reports: A later analysis found that HLA-associated TCR beta chains were more clonally expanded and had lower generation probabilities than equally common non-associated chains. This cohort had only TCR beta chains sequenced, and the lack of alpha or paired-chain data limited which features could be detected. Correlated functional status among segregating V segments might be attributable to linkage disequilibrium, but an unknown experimental factor could not be ruled out. HLA typing was unavailable for some donors at each locus, so association tests used only the typed subset. In an earlier analysis of approximately 590 of the donors, most TCR beta V segments were observed in productive rearrangements about 87% or about 30% of the time, broadly matching IMGT annotations. Three of the identified cytomegalovirus-associated TCR beta chains were confirmed in vitro to be specific for cytomegalovirus antigens. The classifier was reported to diagnose cytomegalovirus status with high specificity and sensitivity in both the original and validation cohorts. Several of the top co-occurrence clusters appeared to be linked to parvovirus B19, influenza, CMV and Epstein-Barr virus, according to a later analysis. A further reported finding was that TCR beta sequences accurately predicted the HLA-A and HLA-B alleles for most subjects in the first cohort. In a later analysis, about 17,000 TCR beta sequences were associated with specific HLA alleles at a false discovery rate of 0.05. The sequencing pipeline was judged likely to have produced a cluster of highly shared sequence variants as a technical artifact. The study listed approximately 150 TCR beta chains as associated with cytomegalovirus. For the cohort, immune exposure information was limited to CMV serostatus. Because the 87-base-pair reads could not distinguish some IMGT-functional V segments, including TRBV6-2 and TRBV6-3, those segments were excluded. The presence/absence analyses assumed that sequencing depth was roughly uniform across donors, and that assumption may not be true. According to a later genetic analysis, donors in an Asian-associated ancestry cluster had fewer N-insertions in productive TCRs than the approximately 670-donor mean. When HLA alleles, especially DR and DQ, strongly co-occurred, attributing TCR associations to individual alleles was difficult. In a later analysis, the rate of TCR association differed among HLA loci, with DRB1 alleles having the most associated TCRs and HLA-C alleles having the fewest. In a later analysis, most CMV-associated TCR beta chains were found to appear HLA-restricted, with HLA associations seemingly driven largely by CMV exposure. Most TCR sequences were observed very rarely across donors, whereas some public TCRs were present in many individuals. A later genetic analysis associated a missense DCLRE1C variant with V-gene and J-gene trimming of TCR beta chains, and an independent cohort replicated the association. The authors suggested that the approach could potentially be extended to other disease states and immunological phenotypes. Because counts were too low, around 18 rarely observed V segments, including chromosome 9 orphons, were left out of the earlier analysis of several hundred of the donors.

Libraries were made using the immunoSEQ multiplex PCR assay. The multiplex PCR relied on a mix of 60 forward primers for TCR Vbeta segments and 13 reverse primers for TCR Jbeta segments. Amplification of the CDR3 region of rearranged TCR beta genes was performed with a multiplex PCR assay on genomic DNA. On the Illumina HiSeq System, the amplified TCR beta libraries were sequenced as 87-base-pair reads. The paper's data handling went like this. A later analysis tallied roughly 76 million unique TCR beta chains across the 666 repertoires, and about 12 million of those chains were shared by two or more donors. A nearest-neighbor algorithm error-corrected the raw reads and collapsed the reads into unique sequences, merging closely related sequences to remove PCR and sequencing errors. To assign V, D and J gene segments, CDR3 sequences were aligned to IMGT reference sequences. For a sequence to be retained, at least a six-nucleotide match to both a V gene segment and a J gene segment was required. A rearrangement counted as productive if the CDR3 had no stop codons and remained in frame with V and J, and every other rearrangement counted as non-productive. Following IMGT convention, CDR3 was defined as the stretch from the second conserved V-encoded cysteine up to the conserved J-encoded phenylalanine. The earlier analysis of about 530 of the donors excluded any sequence lacking an unambiguous match to a single V gene segment. In an earlier analysis of approximately 590 of the donors, V segments were called functional above 56.7% productive rearrangements and were called segregating when the between-donor standard deviation exceeded 5%. A statistical classification framework was developed to diagnose cytomegalovirus status using the catalog of TCR beta chain sequences. In a later analysis, V and J genes were assigned by comparing TCR nucleotide sequences against IMGT/GENE-DB human TR gene sequences. Using the TCRdist pipeline, a later analysis assigned CDR3 sequences along with most-parsimonious VDJ recombination scenarios. In a later analysis, each TCR beta chain was defined by its CDR3 amino acid sequence together with its V-gene family, and reads without a unique V-gene family were excluded. To address suspected cross-contamination and a sequencing artifact, a later analysis removed around 590 highly shared, low-generation-probability nucleotide sequences. For each public chain, a later analysis derived a clonal expansion index from normalized ranks of inferred template counts within each repertoire. In a later analysis, generation probabilities were computed using a VDJ recombination model fitted to out-of-frame rearrangements, and the results were checked against IGoR. In a later analysis, TCR-TCR, TCR-HLA and TCR-CMV co-occurrence was scored with hypergeometric tests, and a repertoire-size bias correction was applied to TCR pairs. A later analysis estimated false discovery rates by permuting HLA or CMV assignments 20 times. In a later analysis, co-occurring TCRs were grouped using DBSCAN, with TCRdist sequence similarity added in when clustering inside HLA-allele-positive subsets. Repertoires with fewer than 30,000 or more than 120,000 public chains were left out of co-occurrence clustering, as were about 5 repertoires with anomalous nucleotide sharing. TCRdb's version of the immuneACCESS table is confined to in-frame rearrangements and falls short of the full clone set. An unresolved V gene accounts for under half of the shortfall where checked; the remainder is of unknown origin. That table gives V, J and clone size, and the DNA gave D and trimming. In this sample the table shows about 120,000 clones, less than 65% of which occur a single time. Together, the top ten hold about a tenth of the sample.

In total, 600 or so healthy bone marrow donors made up the cohort. At the time of sampling, every cohort member was nominally healthy, though immune exposures that went unrecorded were likely present. The donor tested CMV seropositive, placing the donor among the 289 seropositive members of the cohort. A peripheral blood sample was collected from each donor, and TCR beta sequencing was performed on peripheral blood mononuclear cells. The Qiagen DNeasy Blood Extraction Kit was used to extract genomic DNA from the blood cell samples. This clone was counted a few times. Its antigen remains unidentified. The input lacks base qualities; no much larger clone sits a single base away. Its CDR3 holds 15 amino acids, cysteine through phenylalanine. The retained sequence is limited to the CDR3, 45 bases, with the frame set at the first base. V and J are trimmed by 7 bases and 6 bases, and the gene matches miss 7 bases of the junction. As encoded in the germline V gene (reference sequence), CDR1 is MNHEY while CDR2 is SMNVEV.

The sequencing input was PBMCs. Rearrangement joined TRBV27 to TRBJ2-2, and 11 bases in between align with TRBD2. This receptor was identified in a man between 40 and 49 years old in good health and CMV-seropositive. The DNA sequence is TGTGCCAGCACTAGCGGGAGGTTTTTTTCCGGGGAGCTGTTTTTT. The resulting protein is CASTSGRFFSGELFF.